Each of the 22 T cell receptor beta chains below was sequenced from the same sample in a study of blood T cell repertoires in COVID-19. Clones were sequenced by immunoSEQ multiplex PCR, and TCRdb holds only the in-frame ones, with some missing. The table shows 350,000 to 400,000 clones, with approximately 86% occurring only once. Source material: peripheral blood. These TCRs come from a woman aged 55-69 years with COVID-19, enrolled during active disease.

For this clone: The same CDR3 can be traced to other DNA sequences in this sample. V is TRBV7-9 and J is TRBJ2-1; the match to TRBD2 covers 10 bases. This CDR3 region has 16 residues. The V segment lost 3 bases and the J segment 2 bases; nucleotides outside the gene matches: 4. Germline V gene data show CDR1 as SEHNR and CDR2 as FQNEAQ (reference sequence). CDR3 amino acids: CASSLALAGTYNEQFF. The CDR3 DNA reads TGTGCCAGCAGCTTGGCACTAGCGGGGACCTACAATGAGCAGTTCTTC. The whole variable domain, remainder taken from reference TRBV7-9 and TRBJ2-1, is DTGVSQNPRHKITKRGQNVTFRCDPISEHNRLYWYRQTLGQGPEFLTYFQNEAQLEKSRLLSDRFSAERPKGSFSTLEIQRTEQGDSAMYLCASSLALAGTYNEQFFGPGTRLTVL.

V is TRBV19 and J is TRBJ2-7; possibly TRBD1 for D (6 bases). V lost 4 bases to trimming and J lost 1 base, with 14 bases between them. The CDR3 runs 15 residues. CDR1 LNHDA and CDR2 SQIVND come from the germline V gene (reference sequence). This CDR3 reads CASSSFGRGSYEQYF. Here the CDR3 DNA reads TGTGCCAGTAGTAGTTTCGGCAGGGGTTCCTACGAGCAGTACTTC.

In DNA, the CDR3 is TGTGCCAGCAGCTTAGACCCTAGCGGGGGTAGTCACGAGCAGTACTTC. It encodes CASSLDPSGGSHEQYF. The chain combines TRBV7-2 with TRBJ2-7; 10 nucleotides agree with TRBD2. CDR1 and CDR2 from the germline V gene are SGHTA and FQGNSA. V lost 1 base and J lost 5; bases outside the gene matches: 8. The CDR3 covers 16 residues.

J is TRBJ1-5 and V is TRBV4-2; no clear D. The V end lost 1 base, the J end lost 0 bases, and 13 bases lay between the germline ends. This CDR3 comprises 17 residues. Per the germline V gene, CDR1 is LGHNA and CDR2 is YNFKEQ. The CDR3 sequence is CASSQGSEGFSNQPQHF. The DNA for the CDR3 is TGTGCCAGCAGCCAAGGATCGGAGGGATTTAGCAATCAGCCCCAGCATTTT.

This chain uses TRBV6-4 with TRBJ1-3, with 7 bases fitting TRBD1. Germline V gene data show CDR1 as MRHNA and CDR2 as SNTAGT. Trimming cost V 6 bases and J 3 bases; bases outside gene matches: 11. This CDR3 has 16 residues. CDR3 DNA: TGTGCCAGCAGCCCAGGGGGGACACCTTTTGGAAACACCATATATTTT. Its translation: CASSPGGTPFGNTIYF.

This clone was seen a single time. The chain links TRBV27 to TRBJ1-6; 7 positions agree with TRBD1. The CDR3 totals 18 residues. Trimming at V came to 5 bases and at J to 4 bases, leaving 14 bases not matched to a gene. Germline V gene data show CDR1 as MNHEY and CDR2 as SMNVEV (reference sequence). Here the CDR3 DNA reads TGTGCCAGCAGTCCCCTCAGGGGGGCGGAAACATATAATTCACCCCTCCACTTT. It encodes CASSPLRGAETYNSPLHF.

This clone was detected once. The chain links TRBV19 to TRBJ1-2; TRBD1 matches 7 bases. Germline V gene lookup returns CDR1 LNHDA and CDR2 SQIVND (reference sequence). Trimming cost V 6 bases and J 4 bases; bases outside gene matches: 14. The CDR3 loop spans 16 amino acids. CDR3 in DNA: TGTGCCAGTAGATACCCTACGGGACAGCGAGCCTATGGCTACACCTTC. Its translation: CASRYPTGQRAYGYTF.

The chain combines TRBV12-3 or TRBV12-4 with TRBJ1-1; D ambiguous. This CDR3 region has 13 residues. Trimming shortened V by 3 bases and J by 12 bases, and 17 bases separated the two germline ends. CDR3 sequence reads: CASSLYGGIEPFF. CDR3 nucleotides: TGTGCCAGCAGTTTGTATGGCGGTATAGAACCTTTCTTT.

V usage is TRBV7-9 and J usage is TRBJ2-3; no firm D call. V dropped 5 bases and J dropped 0 bases, with 12 bases sitting between them. The CDR3 covers 15 residues. The germline V gene has CDR1 SEHNR and CDR2 FQNEAQ (reference sequence). CDR3 coding DNA: TGTGCCAGCAGCCAGTTCAGGATTAGCACAGATACGCAGTATTTT. Residues: CASSQFRISTDTQYF.

The chain uses TRBV6-1 and TRBJ2-7; tentative D call: TRBD1 (5 bases). Germline V gives CDR1 MNHNS, CDR2 SASEGT. The CDR3 covers 16 residues. Trimming took off 4 bases at V and 4 bases at J, with 20 bases between the two ends. The CDR3: CASSVIWPSKGYEQYF. The CDR3 DNA reads TGTGCCAGCAGTGTAATTTGGCCCTCCAAGGGGTACGAGCAGTACTTC.

The genes are TRBV7-2 and TRBJ2-6, with 7 bases aligning to TRBD1. V was clipped by 0 bases and J by 4 bases; unmatched bases: 9. The CDR3 length is 18 residues. The V gene's germline CDR1 is SGHTA and CDR2 FQGNSA. The CDR3 protein is CASSLAIWTGSGANVLTF. CDR3 DNA: TGTGCCAGCAGCTTAGCGATATGGACAGGCTCGGGGGCCAACGTCCTGACTTTC.

The rearrangement links TRBV2 to TRBJ1-2; no definite D call. CDR1 is SNHLY and CDR2 is FYNNEI in the germline V gene. V was trimmed by 4 bases and J by 1 base, leaving 10 bases between them. The CDR3 has 14 residues. CDR3 in DNA: TGTGCCAGCAGTGCTGCAGGATTTAACTATGGCTACACCTTC. Its translation is CASSAAGFNYGYTF.

This clone was counted many times. The chain combines TRBV6-1 with TRBJ2-7; tentatively, D is TRBD2 (5 bases). From germline, CDR1 is MNHNS and CDR2 SASEGT. This CDR3 is built from 14 residues. Deletions cut 1 base from V and 2 bases from J, with 9 bases between. For the CDR3, the DNA is TGTGCCAGCAGTGAAGGGATGAGGGCCTACGAGCAGTACTTC. Encoded protein: CASSEGMRAYEQYF.

This clone was seen a few times. This sequence joins TRBV5-1 and TRBJ1-4; 8 bases line up with TRBD1. The junction had 5 bases not matched to a gene; V was cut back by 0 bases and J by 7 bases. The CDR3 spans 15 residues. Per germline, CDR1 SGHRS and CDR2 YFSETQ. The CDR3 here is CASSLVQGAGEKLFF. In nucleotides, the CDR3 is TGCGCCAGCAGCTTGGTCCAGGGGGCGGGTGAAAAACTGTTTTTT. Based on the CDR3 plus reference TRBV5-1 and TRBJ1-4, the full variable domain is KAGVTQTPRYLIKTRGQQVTLSCSPISGHRSVSWYQQTPGQGLQFLFEYFSETQRNKGNFPGRFSGRQFSNSRSEMNVSTLELGDSALYLCASSLVQGAGEKLFFGSGTQLSVL.

The chain joins TRBV12-3 or TRBV12-4 to TRBJ1-6; TRBD1 is a possible D gene (5 bases). This CDR3 contains 13 residues. The V gene lost 7 bases and the J gene lost 9 bases, with 13 bases spanning the gap. CDR3 bases: TGTGCCAGCAATGTTGGGGACTTTTCACCCCTCCACTTT. Amino acid sequence: CASNVGDFSPLHF.

The rearrangement joins TRBV7-9 to TRBJ1-2, with 7 bases lining up with TRBD1. Germline trimming cut 7 bases from V and 7 bases from J; bases unmatched to any gene: 9. CDR3 length: 13 residues. Looked up from germline, CDR1 is SEHNR and CDR2 is FQNEAQ (reference sequence). In DNA, the CDR3 is TGTGCCAGCATCCAAACAGGGGCGCTTGGCTACACCTTC. It codes for CASIQTGALGYTF. The full variable domain, completed using reference TRBV7-9 and TRBJ1-2, is DTGVSQNPRHKITKRGQNVTFRCDPISEHNRLYWYRQTLGQGPEFLTYFQNEAQLEKSRLLSDRFSAERPKGSFSTLEIQRTEQGDSAMYLCASIQTGALGYTFGSGTRLTVV.

To note about this clone: Different DNA sequences within this sample yield the same CDR3. The chain is built from TRBV4-2 and TRBJ2-2, with D perhaps TRBD1 (6 bases). This CDR3 is 14 amino acids long. Per germline, CDR1 LGHNA and CDR2 YNFKEQ. Between the trimmed V and J ends, which lost 4 bases and 1 base, there was a span of 7 bases. CDR3 nucleotide sequence: TGTGCCAGCAGCCCGGGACAGAACACCGGGGAGCTGTTTTTT. Translated, it gives CASSPGQNTGELFF.

The chain uses TRBV5-1 and TRBJ2-3; D not resolved. Trimming removed 2 bases from V and 5 bases from J, with 3 bases in between. The CDR3 extends over 11 amino acids. The V gene's germline CDR1 is SGHRS and CDR2 YFSETQ. The CDR3 region has the DNA TGCGCCAGCAGCTTCATAGATACGCAGTATTTT. It encodes CASSFIDTQYF.

V and J are TRBV6-6 and TRBJ1-4, with D uncertain. The CDR3 length is 15 residues. The V end was cut by 6 bases, the J end by 8 bases, with 19 bases between. Germline CDR1 and CDR2: MNHNY and SVGAGI (reference sequence). The CDR3: CASSFSDGRGEKLFF. CDR3 in DNA: TGTGCCAGCAGCTTCAGCGACGGGAGAGGGGAAAAACTGTTTTTT.

V gene TRBV30 combines with J gene TRBJ2-4, with D perhaps TRBD1 (5 bases). Germline values: CDR1 GTSNPN, CDR2 SVGIG (reference sequence). This CDR3 has 20 residues. The V end was cut by 3 bases, the J end by 1 base, with 28 bases between. The CDR3 sequence is CAWSAAQTWGARFAKNIQYF. The CDR3 DNA reads as TGTGCCTGGAGCGCCGCGCAAACATGGGGCGCACGGTTTGCCAAAAACATTCAGTACTTC.

The chain recombines TRBV28 with TRBJ1-2; 7 bases line up with TRBD1. The J segment lost 8 bases and the V segment lost 2 bases, leaving 5 bases of the junction unmatched. This CDR3 region has 13 residues. CDR1 is MDHEN, CDR2 SYDVKM, per germline. The CDR3 nucleotides read TGTGCCAGCAGTTTAAGGACAGGTTGGGGCTACACCTTC. It translates to CASSLRTGWGYTF.

This clone was observed a few times. The chain employs TRBV2 and TRBJ1-2; D may be TRBD1 (5 bases). The germline V and J ends were trimmed by 3 bases and 4 bases, with 9 bases remaining between them. CDR1 is SNHLY, CDR2 FYNNEI, per germline. The CDR3 is 13 residues long. Here the CDR3 DNA reads TGTGCCAGCAGTGAGGGGGGTGGCTATGGCTACACCTTC. Its translation is CASSEGGGYGYTF.